The entry below describes one T cell receptor (beta chain). In its sample, this clonotype was seen many times. Its antigen is unknown. Base qualities are missing; no much larger clone stands one base away. These data are taken from a study of T cells in Graves' hyperthyroidism and ophthalmopathy (dated by TCRdb to between 2018 and 2021). Looking at the study overall: Peripheral blood was collected at initial diagnosis, before any treatment. To identify TCR V-J signatures that set the groups apart, the researchers used a discovery cohort of 100 patients, made up of around 42 with Graves' ophthalmopathy and around 58 with stable Graves' hyperthyroidism. Whether ophthalmopathy could be predicted prospectively was tested in an independent validation cohort made up of approximately 19 hyperthyroidism patients plus 17 patients who later progressed to ophthalmopathy. For training and testing, the approximately 97 patients in the discovery cohort were randomly divided in a 7:3 ratio. Thyroid tissue and blood T-cell repertoires from over 5 Graves' hyperthyroidism patients were also compared in the study. Following sampling, methimazole starting at 30 mg daily was given to hyperthyroidism patients, and high-dose intravenous methylprednisolone was given to ophthalmopathy patients. TCR Vbeta CDR3 sequencing of approximately 140 peripheral blood samples (over 40 ophthalmopathy, 75 to 85 hyperthyroidism and roughly 17 progressor patients) is reported in the paper.

The TCR beta CDR3 regions were amplified from RNA transcripts. The first round of RT-PCR for the TCR CDR3 was performed with the HTBI primer set and the Qiagen OneStep RT-PCR kit. The libraries were constructed in a second round of multiplex PCR and then size-selected and purified. The libraries were sequenced on an Illumina HiSeq2000 using paired-end 100 bp reads. The study's own analysis went as follows. Raw data were processed with SOAPnuke, discarding reads with adapters, uncalled bases, mean Phred below 15, or no exact constant-primer or identifier match. High-quality paired reads were merged using COPE v1.2.5, and each unique nucleotide sequence was defined as a clonotype. MiTCR v1.1 was used to align clonotypes to the IMGT TRBV, TRBD and TRBJ reference segments. The analysis included only V-J combinations with a frequency above 0.0001, which together covered 98% to 99.2% of the repertoires. A TCS score was defined as the ratio of F50 (clonal expansion) to E x V (chaos), with BLOSUM62-based TCRdist applied between CDR3 peptides within each V-J. Welch's t-statistics and random forest reduced just over 500 V-J features to some 14, which were used in a naive Bayes classifier (R e1071). The public reads were run again by TCRdb, first through fastp at Q25 and then through MiXCR, and only productive beta chains were kept. Merged by CDR3 protein, the rows form single entries marked with the most common genes and DNA. For this entry, the V and J calls and clone size follow TCRdb and not the study's own pipeline. The sample includes 350,000 or so distinct CDR3 sequences, with roughly 18% observed a single time. Of the sample, around 15% is held by the ten largest clones.

Results the study describes overall, beyond this receptor: Most expanded thyroid clonotypes (frequency above 0.001) were also detected in blood, suggesting blood repertoires may reflect thyroid immune responses. In validation, the model predicted progression to ophthalmopathy with approximately 70% sensitivity and 72% to 85% specificity, a median of about 6.7 months before onset. Ophthalmopathy was separated from stable hyperthyroidism by a 13 V-J signature model, with just over 85% sensitivity and approximately 81% specificity obtained in cross-validation and 80%/75% obtained in testing. No statistical method was used to fix the sample size in advance, and group allocation was not hidden from the investigators.

Reading the germline V gene (reference sequence) gives CDR1 DFQATT and CDR2 SNEGSKA. Measured from the cysteine to the phenylalanine, the CDR3 is 15 residues long. Just CDR3 DNA is preserved here, 45 bases in frame from base 1. V loses 4 bases of germline sequence and J loses 1 base, and the interval between the two ends is 17 bases. Ophthalmopathy patients had moderately to severely active disease, Clinical Activity Score of at least 3, NOSPECS grade of at least 4, and duration under 3 months. Exclusion was applied to patients with uncontrolled infections, other autoimmune diseases, pregnancy or lactation. Clinical symptoms, serum thyroxine and TRAb, thyroid ultrasound, and orbital computed tomography formed the basis for the diagnoses. PBMCs were separated from under 11 ml of fresh peripheral blood using Ficoll-Paque density gradient centrifugation. Total RNA was extracted with Trizol reagent, and quality was checked on an Agilent 2100 Bioanalyzer.

The receptor chain draws on TRBV20-1 and TRBJ2-7, and the D gene may be TRBD2, 6 bases matching. Sequencing used blood. This sequence originates from a woman aged 40 to 50 with Graves' ophthalmopathy. In nucleotide form, the sequence is TGCAGTGCTATGGCGAGCGGGCGTCCTTCCTACGAGCAGTACTTC. This encodes CSAMASGRPSYEQYF.